The 9 T cell receptor beta chains below come from one sample, sequenced in a study of blood T cell repertoires in COVID-19. TCRdb's copy holds only in-frame clones and misses some; the assay was immunoSEQ multiplex PCR. Here the sample spans 300,000 to 400,000 clones, about nine tenths being singletons. The sample consisted of peripheral blood. The origin of the receptors is a man aged 50 to 60 with active or convalescent COVID-19.

This chain links TRBV28 with TRBJ1-4; no clear D. Germline V gives CDR1 MDHEN, CDR2 SYDVKM. The CDR3 consists of 11 residues. The ends were cut back, 5 bases at V and 13 bases at J, with 11 bases in the middle. This CDR3 reads CASSHRGLLFF. CDR3 bases: TGTGCCAGCAGTCACAGAGGGCTACTGTTTTTT.

V is TRBV3-1 (or the pseudogene TRBV3-2) and J is TRBJ1-2; D is uncertain. The CDR3 length is 14 residues. CDR1 is LGHDT and CDR2 is YNNKEL in the germline V gene (reference sequence). Trimming stripped 2 bases from V and 5 bases from J, with 12 bases between. The DNA of the CDR3 is TGTGCCAGCAGCCAACCTTCAGACACTTATGGCTACACCTTC. Amino acids: CASSQPSDTYGYTF.

The chain is built from TRBV7-2 and TRBJ1-1; TRBD1 aligns across 7 bases. J was trimmed by 0 bases and V by 5 bases; bases with no gene match: 3. From germline, CDR1 is SGHTA and CDR2 FQGNSA. CDR3 length equals 14 residues. Here the CDR3 DNA reads TGTGCCAGCAGCCGGGACAGCATGAACACTGAAGCTTTCTTT. It encodes CASSRDSMNTEAFF. Looking up the rest from reference TRBV7-2 and TRBJ1-1 gives the full variable domain: GAGVSQSPSNKVTEKGKDVELRCDPISGHTALYWYRQSLGQGLEFLIYFQGNSAPDKSGLPSDRFSAERTGGSVSTLTIQRTQQEDSAVYLCASSRDSMNTEAFFGQGTRLTVV.

About this clone: Mismatch with germline at one junction end may stem from a read error. The chain uses TRBV11-2 and TRBJ2-1, with TRBD2 identical over 8 bases. The CDR3 is 13 amino acids. Germline CDR1 reads SGHAT; CDR2 reads FQNNGV. The CDR3 region is CASRLDTSGEQFF. CDR3 coding DNA: TGTGCCAGCAGATTAGATACTAGCGGTGAGCAGTTCTTC.

This chain joins TRBV5-1 and TRBJ2-5; no reliable D call. CDR1 is SGHRS, CDR2 YFSETQ, per germline. The CDR3 is 14 amino acids. Trimming shortened V by 4 bases and J by 0 bases, and 10 bases separated the two germline ends. CDR3 in DNA: TGCGCCAGCAGCCGACAAGATCACCAAGAGACCCAGTACTTC. As protein: CASSRQDHQETQYF.

CDR3 in DNA: TGTGCCAGCAGCCCAGGGCGCGGCCAGCCCCAGCATTTT. Its translation: CASSPGRGQPQHF. J is TRBJ1-5 and V is TRBV11-1; a possible D gene is TRBD1 (5 bases). Germline V gene sequence: CDR1 SGHAT, CDR2 FQDESV (reference sequence). V was pared by 5 bases and J by 7 bases, with 12 bases between. The CDR3 runs 13 residues.

The V call is TRBV5-1, the J call TRBJ1-1, with D maybe TRBD1 (5 bases). This CDR3 has 16 amino acids. Germline-derived CDR1 and CDR2 are SGHRS and YFSETQ. Trimming cost V 0 bases and J 3 bases, with 15 bases left between them. In DNA form, the CDR3 reads TGCGCCAGCAGCTTGGGTAGGGGAGGGAGGGACACTGAAGCTTTCTTT. This sequence encodes CASSLGRGGRDTEAFF.

This chain uses TRBV6-4 with TRBJ1-5; 7 nucleotides align to TRBD1. Losses at the gene ends were 6 bases for V and 4 bases for J; bases not matched to a gene: 15. This CDR3 is 17 amino acids long. Germline V gives CDR1 MRHNA, CDR2 SNTAGT. The CDR3 DNA reads TGTGCCAGCAGCCCGGGACAGCCTACGAACTTAAATCAGCCCCAGCATTTT. Its translation is CASSPGQPTNLNQPQHF.

V gene TRBV4-1 combines with J gene TRBJ1-4; TRBD1 agrees at 10 bases. The J segment lost 7 bases and the V segment lost 5 bases, leaving 1 base of the junction unmatched. The germline V gene encodes CDR1 MGHRA and CDR2 YSYEKL. CDR3 size: 13 residues. CDR3 loop: CASSWDRGEKLFF. The CDR3, as DNA: TGCGCCAGCAGCTGGGACAGGGGTGAAAAACTGTTTTTT.